This T cell receptor beta chain was sequenced during a study of cytomegalovirus exposure and HLA in healthy donors. Whole-study findings and limits: Later analysis showed TCR association rates varying by HLA locus, highest for DRB1 and lowest for HLA-C.

This PCR relied on a set of 60 Vbeta primers and 13 Jbeta primers. Some clones are missing from TCRdb's copy, which holds only in-frame ones; the method was immunoSEQ multiplex PCR. The data hold some 150,000 clones, with roughly 78% observed a single time. In regard to this clone: Its antigen is undetermined.

The CDR3 spans 16 residues. Germline loops: CDR1 SGHVS, CDR2 FQNEAQ. The V end was cut by 5 bases, the J end by 3 bases, with 19 bases between. Input material: PBMCs. The clonotype was recovered from a man aged 50 or older in good health and CMV-seropositive. The V and J genes are TRBV7-8 and TRBJ1-2; D perhaps matches TRBD1 (6 bases). CDR3 residues: CASSLWTDTRDYGYTF. The CDR3 nucleotides read TGTGCCAGCAGCCTCTGGACAGACACCCGAGACTATGGCTACACCTTC.